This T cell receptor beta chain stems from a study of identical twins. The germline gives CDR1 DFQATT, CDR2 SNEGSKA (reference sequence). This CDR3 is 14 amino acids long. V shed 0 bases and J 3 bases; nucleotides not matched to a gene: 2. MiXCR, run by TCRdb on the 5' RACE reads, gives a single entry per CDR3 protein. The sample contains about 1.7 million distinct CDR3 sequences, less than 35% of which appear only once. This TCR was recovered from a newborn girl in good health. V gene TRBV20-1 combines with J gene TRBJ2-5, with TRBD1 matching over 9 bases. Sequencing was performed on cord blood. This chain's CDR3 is CSARDRQGEETQYF. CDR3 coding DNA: TGCAGTGCTAGAGATAGACAGGGGGAAGAGACCCAGTACTTC.